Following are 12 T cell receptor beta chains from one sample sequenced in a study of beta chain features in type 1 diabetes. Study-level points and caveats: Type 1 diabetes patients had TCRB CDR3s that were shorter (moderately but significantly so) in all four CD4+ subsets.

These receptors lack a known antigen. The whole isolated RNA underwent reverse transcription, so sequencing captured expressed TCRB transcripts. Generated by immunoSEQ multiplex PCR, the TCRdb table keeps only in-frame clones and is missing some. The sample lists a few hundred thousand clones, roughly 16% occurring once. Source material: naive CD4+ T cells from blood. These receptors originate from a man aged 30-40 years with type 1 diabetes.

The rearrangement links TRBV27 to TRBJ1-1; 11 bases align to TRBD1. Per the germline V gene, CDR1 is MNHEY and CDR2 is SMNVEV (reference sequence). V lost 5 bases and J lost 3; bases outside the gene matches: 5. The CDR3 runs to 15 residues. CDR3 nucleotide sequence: TGTGCCAGCAGTCTAGGGACAGGGGGTGACACTGAAGCTTTCTTT. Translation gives CASSLGTGGDTEAFF.

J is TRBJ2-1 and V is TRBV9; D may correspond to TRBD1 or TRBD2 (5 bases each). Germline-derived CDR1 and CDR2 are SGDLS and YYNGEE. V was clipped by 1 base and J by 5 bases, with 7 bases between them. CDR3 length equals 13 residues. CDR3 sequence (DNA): TGTGCCAGCAGCGTATGGGGGAACAATGAGCAGTTCTTC. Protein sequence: CASSVWGNNEQFF. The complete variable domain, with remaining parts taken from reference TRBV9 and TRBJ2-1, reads DSGVTQTPKHLITATGQRVTLRCSPRSGDLSVYWYQQSLDQGLQFLIQYYNGEERAKGNILERFSAQQFPDLHSELNLSSLELGDSALYFCASSVWGNNEQFFGPGTRLTVL.

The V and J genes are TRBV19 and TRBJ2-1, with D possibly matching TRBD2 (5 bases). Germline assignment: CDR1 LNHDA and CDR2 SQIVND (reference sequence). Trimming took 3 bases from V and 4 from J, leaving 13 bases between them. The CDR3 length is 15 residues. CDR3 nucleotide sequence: TGTGCCAGTAGTATCGGACTCGTGGAGTACAATGAGCAGTTCTTC. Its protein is CASSIGLVEYNEQFF.

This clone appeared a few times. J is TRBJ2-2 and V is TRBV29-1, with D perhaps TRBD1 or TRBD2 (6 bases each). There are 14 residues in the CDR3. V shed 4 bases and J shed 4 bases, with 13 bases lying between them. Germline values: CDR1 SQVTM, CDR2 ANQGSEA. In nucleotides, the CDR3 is TGCAGCGTTGTTAGGGGGGCGGGCACCGGGGAGCTGTTTTTT. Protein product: CSVVRGAGTGELFF.

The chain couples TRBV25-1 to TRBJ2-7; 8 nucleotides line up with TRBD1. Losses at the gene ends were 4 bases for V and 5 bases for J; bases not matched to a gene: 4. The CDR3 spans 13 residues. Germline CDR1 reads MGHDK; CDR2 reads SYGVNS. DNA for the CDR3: TGTGCCAGCAGTGTACAGGGGGGAGACGAGCAGTACTTC. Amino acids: CASSVQGGDEQYF.

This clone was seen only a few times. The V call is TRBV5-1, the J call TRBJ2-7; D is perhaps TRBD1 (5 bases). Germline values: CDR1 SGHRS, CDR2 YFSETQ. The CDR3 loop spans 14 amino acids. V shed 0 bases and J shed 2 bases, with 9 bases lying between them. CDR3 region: CASSLGQPTYEQYF. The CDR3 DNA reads TGCGCCAGCAGCTTGGGACAGCCCACCTACGAGCAGTACTTC. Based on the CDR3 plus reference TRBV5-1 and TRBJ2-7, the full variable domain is KAGVTQTPRYLIKTRGQQVTLSCSPISGHRSVSWYQQTPGQGLQFLFEYFSETQRNKGNFPGRFSGRQFSNSRSEMNVSTLELGDSALYLCASSLGQPTYEQYFGPGTRLTVT.

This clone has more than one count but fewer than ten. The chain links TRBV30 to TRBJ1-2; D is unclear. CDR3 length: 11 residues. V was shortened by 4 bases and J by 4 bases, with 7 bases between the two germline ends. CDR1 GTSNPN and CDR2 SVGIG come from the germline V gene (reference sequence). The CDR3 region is CAWNLAYGYTF. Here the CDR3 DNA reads TGTGCCTGGAACCTGGCCTATGGCTACACCTTC.

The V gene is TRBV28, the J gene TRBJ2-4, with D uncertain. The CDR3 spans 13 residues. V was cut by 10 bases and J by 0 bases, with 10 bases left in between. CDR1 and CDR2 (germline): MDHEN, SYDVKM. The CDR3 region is CATAQLAKNIQYF. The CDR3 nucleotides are TGTGCCACCGCTCAGTTAGCCAAAAACATTCAGTACTTC.

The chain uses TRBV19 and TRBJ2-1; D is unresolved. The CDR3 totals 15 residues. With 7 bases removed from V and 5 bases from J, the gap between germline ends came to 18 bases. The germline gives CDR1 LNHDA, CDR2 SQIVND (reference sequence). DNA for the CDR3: TGTGCCAGTACCTCCCCCGGGCCCGGTCACAATGAGCAGTTCTTC. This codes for CASTSPGPGHNEQFF.

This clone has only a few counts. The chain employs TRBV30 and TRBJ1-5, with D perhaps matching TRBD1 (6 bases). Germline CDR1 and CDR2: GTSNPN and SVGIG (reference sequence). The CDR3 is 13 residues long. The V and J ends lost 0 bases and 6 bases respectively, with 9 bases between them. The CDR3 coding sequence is TGTGCCTGGAGTGTGTCGGGGGCTCAGCCCCAGCATTTT. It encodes CAWSVSGAQPQHF. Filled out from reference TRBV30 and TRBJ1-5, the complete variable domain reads SQTIHQWPATLVQPVGSPLSLECTVEGTSNPNLYWYRQAAGRGLQLLFYSVGIGQISSEVPQNLSASRPQDRQFILSSKKLLLSDSGFYLCAWSVSGAQPQHFGDGTRLSIL.

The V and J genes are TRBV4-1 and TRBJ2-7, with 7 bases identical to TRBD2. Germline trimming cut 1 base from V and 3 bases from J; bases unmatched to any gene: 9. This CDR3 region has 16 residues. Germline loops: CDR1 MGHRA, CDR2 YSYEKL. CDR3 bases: TGCGCCAGCAGCCAAGCGGTTGCGGGAGTTATCTACGAGCAGTACTTC. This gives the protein CASSQAVAGVIYEQYF.

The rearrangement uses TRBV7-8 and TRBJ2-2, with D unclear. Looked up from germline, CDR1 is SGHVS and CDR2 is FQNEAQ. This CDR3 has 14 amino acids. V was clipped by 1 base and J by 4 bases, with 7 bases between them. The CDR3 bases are TGTGCCAGCAGCTTAGGGCCGAGCACCGGGGAGCTGTTTTTT. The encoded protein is CASSLGPSTGELFF.